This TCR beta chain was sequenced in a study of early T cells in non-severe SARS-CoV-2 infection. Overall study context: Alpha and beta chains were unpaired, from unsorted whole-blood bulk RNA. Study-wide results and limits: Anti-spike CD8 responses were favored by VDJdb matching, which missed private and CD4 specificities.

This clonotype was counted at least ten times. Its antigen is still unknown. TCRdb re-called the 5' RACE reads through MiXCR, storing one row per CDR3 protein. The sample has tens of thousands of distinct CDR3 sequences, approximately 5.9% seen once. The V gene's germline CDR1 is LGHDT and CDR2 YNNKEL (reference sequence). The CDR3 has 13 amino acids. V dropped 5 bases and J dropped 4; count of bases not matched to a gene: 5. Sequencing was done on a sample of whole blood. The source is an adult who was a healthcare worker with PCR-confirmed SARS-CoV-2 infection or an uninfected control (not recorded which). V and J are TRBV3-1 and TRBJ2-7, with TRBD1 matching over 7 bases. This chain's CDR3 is CASSGTDFYEQYF. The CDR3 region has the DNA TGTGCCAGCAGCGGGACAGACTTTTACGAGCAGTACTTC.